The rows below give T cell receptor beta chains drawn from one sample of a study of cytomegalovirus exposure and HLA in healthy donors. Profiled with immunoSEQ multiplex PCR; TCRdb holds only in-frame clones, not every one. The profile shows roughly 150,000 clones, approximately 77% of them singletons. The sample comprised PBMCs. The receptor set was obtained from a man in his fifties or sixties in good health and CMV-seropositive. Each CDR3 is given without its conserved first and last residue. Each record gives: D gene, clone size, V gene, CDR3 protein. D genes are given only for firm matches. Clone size, where shown, is once, few, many, or a class for clones that have expanded.

-	few	TRBV10-2	ASRRRGGGGATNEKLF
-	-	TRBV27	ASSSGVSGNTIY
-	-	TRBV4-2	ASTTGDTEAF
-	-	TRBV6-6	ASTERIPPRETQY
TRBD1	-	TRBV28	ASSQGASQF
TRBD2	-	TRBV27	ASSFLREGKNEQY
TRBD1	-	TRBV5-1	ASSPGQVEGYGYT
-	-	TRBV5-1	ASSLVSGTEAF
TRBD2	-	TRBV11-3	ASSPRSGGLNEQF
-	-	TRBV11-1	ASSLDRDDGYT
-	-	TRBV11-2	ASSSNIAYQETQY
-	-	TRBV11-3	ASSDGQKQY
TRBD1	-	TRBV19	ASRDRGKADTQY
TRBD2	-	TRBV9	ASSVGGSEQY
-	-	TRBV7-2	ASSLGGPGNTIY
TRBD1	-	TRBV30	AWSVDRGYGYT
TRBD1	once	TRBV6-5	ASSYSLGTGGAGFH
TRBD1	-	TRBV11-2	ASSLRQGAVNTGELF
-	few	TRBV9	ASSVSEPPYGYT
TRBD1	-	TRBV5-7	ASPDRDSMKRMQETQY
-	once	TRBV28	ASSLRGVGVLNTEAF
-	once	TRBV5-5	ASSRITAAGSYEQY
TRBD1	few	TRBV25-1	ASSRGGRTYEQY
-	-	TRBV2	ASSEDSNSEKLF
-	once	TRBV5-1	ASSLPYNEQF
-	-	TRBV7-2	ASSLVREMRGSGNTIY
TRBD1	-	TRBV5-1	ASSQDRADEKLF
-	-	TRBV25-1	ASSETNYGYT
TRBD1	-	TRBV5-4	ANSSGTGIGYEQY
-	few	TRBV29-1	SAAQRGRTYGYT
-	few	TRBV2	ASFHIRDNYGYT
-	-	TRBV27	ASSLGFGRGTDTQY
-	-	TRBV9	ASSVRERAEAF
-	-	TRBV4-3	ASRTPGNTGELF
-	once	TRBV7-2	ASGWRGGEKLF
-	-	TRBV2	ASSDSDYGYT
-	-	TRBV28	ASRRDNRSNQPQH
-	once	TRBV18	ASSPPVRVSTEAF
TRBD1	few	TRBV5-1	ASSPRGTGGYEQY
TRBD1	many	TRBV15	ATSRGGQRYEQY
-	-	TRBV6-6	ASRRVREQY
-	-	TRBV6-1	ASSLRGAYGYT
-	-	TRBV19	ASSPGAREAKNIQY
-	-	TRBV4-3	ASSQEVTIKPYGYT
-	once	TRBV27	ASSLGTSPWEQY
-	-	TRBV11-1	ASSGGGQAETQY
TRBD1	-	TRBV7-6	ASSVGRDRGSSYEQY
TRBD2	-	TRBV5-1	ASSLTAGGYNEQF
TRBD1	-	TRBV30	AWRDGQGQETQY
-	-	TRBV5-4	ASSLALTSSEQY
TRBD1	-	TRBV5-4	ASSSRREQGRDSPLH
TRBD1	few	TRBV5-1	ASSLTGGGQETQY